One T cell receptor beta chain is described in this entry. The clone's antigen remains unknown. One base away there is no much larger clone; base qualities are not given. This entry belongs to a study of blood T cell repertoires in COVID-19 (dated by TCRdb to the early 2020s). Regarding the study in general: Collaborator samples came from the United States, Italy and Spain and covered acute and convalescent phases of COVID-19. The prospective study material was composed of cDNA or gDNA derived from T cells, B-cell-depleted T cells, or PBMCs. Subjects who had been exposed to COVID-19, were actively infected with it, or had recovered from it provided the deeply sampled blood TCRbeta repertoires that made up the dataset. A freely available public database, intended as a resource for researchers studying the immune response to SARS-CoV-2, is where the repertoires were released. Samples were obtained from the ongoing ImmuneRACE study (first 160 participants) and from over a thousand subjects provided by 6 global collaborators. The sample metadata nearly always contained a de-identified subject ID, COVID-19 status, age in years and sex. Where HLA class I and class II types were available, the types were taken from metadata supplied by the sample provider, not from assay-based typing.

TCRbeta CDR3 regions were amplified from genomic DNA using the immunoSEQ Assay, a bias-controlled multiplex PCR. On the study's bioinformatics: The number of nucleated cells in each sample was estimated by amplification of reference gene primers within the assay. Sequence reads were collapsed and filtered to measure the absolute abundance of every unique TCRbeta CDR3 rearrangement. Productive Simpson clonality was computed per sample as the square root of Simpson's diversity index over productive rearrangements. TCRdb carries this immuneACCESS record with in-frame sequences only. Its versions omit some clonotypes, under half of them owing to an unresolved V gene in the studies checked, with the rest unexplained. The DNA gave D and trimming, while V, J and clone size come from that table. The sample has 200,000 or so clones on record, roughly three quarters of them singletons. The ten most abundant clones make up 15% to 20% of the sample.

Overall study results and their limits: How much clinical and demographic metadata was included differed by source and by participant, and the metadata was provided uncurated.

Collaborating institutions collected whole blood in K2EDTA tubes following their own protocols. Collaborator samples were shipped for TCRbeta analysis as frozen whole blood, isolated PBMCs, or DNA extracted from either sample type. This sequence was found in a man in his 60s with active or convalescent COVID-19. Sample: peripheral blood.

The sequenced DNA: TGTGCCAGCAGTTACTCCCAGGGAGGGGAGGCTTTCTTT. It specifies CASSYSQGGEAFF. Here the chain combines TRBV6-2 or TRBV6-3 and TRBJ1-1; the D segment could be TRBD1, given 5 matching bases. CDR1 MNHEY and CDR2 SVGEGT are derived from the germline V gene. Spanning cysteine to phenylalanine, the CDR3 consists of 13 amino acids. Just CDR3 DNA is preserved here, 39 bases in frame from base 1. V lost 0 bases and J lost 11 bases; the stretch between them is 13 bases long.